The next 15 T cell receptor beta chains were all read from a single sample in a study of OX40 agonist ivuxolimab in advanced cancers. Data came from immunoSEQ multiplex PCR; TCRdb stores just in-frame clones and leaves some out. The profile covers 80,000 to 100,000 clones, with approximately 87% appearing a single time and more than 5% taken by the ten largest. The starting material was CD4+ or CD8+ T cells sorted from blood, obtained in a trial of the OX40 agonist ivuxolimab. The receptor set was obtained from an adult with an advanced solid tumor such as melanoma, head and neck, liver or kidney cancer.

V and J are TRBV2 and TRBJ2-2; D gene uncertain. CDR3 length: 14 amino acids. The germline V gene encodes CDR1 SNHLY and CDR2 FYNNEI. Trimming pared 4 bases from V and 6 bases from J, leaving 12 bases between. The CDR3 DNA is TGTGCCAGCAGTGTAGGCAGGCTATCCGGGGAGCTGTTTTTT. Translated: CASSVGRLSGELFF.

The genes are TRBV7-2 and TRBJ1-5; D possibly corresponds to TRBD1 (6 bases). The CDR3 consists of 15 residues. Trimming took off 1 base at V and 2 bases at J, with 9 bases between the two ends. Germline CDR1 and CDR2: SGHTA and FQGNSA. CDR3 in DNA: TGTGCCAGCAGCTTAGTGGGACAAGGCAATCAGCCCCAGCATTTT. Translating it yields CASSLVGQGNQPQHF. Based on the CDR3 plus reference TRBV7-2 and TRBJ1-5, the full variable domain is GAGVSQSPSNKVTEKGKDVELRCDPISGHTALYWYRQSLGQGLEFLIYFQGNSAPDKSGLPSDRFSAERTGGSVSTLTIQRTQQEDSAVYLCASSLVGQGNQPQHFGDGTRLSIL.

V usage is TRBV2 and J usage is TRBJ1-2, with TRBD1 as a possible D gene (5 bases). The CDR3 is 16 amino acids. Germline lookup yields CDR1 SNHLY and CDR2 FYNNEI. Trimming pared 4 bases from V and 1 base from J, leaving 16 bases between. This CDR3 reads CASSGRQIGLNYGYTF. The CDR3 coding sequence is TGTGCCAGCAGTGGTAGACAGATTGGCCTTAACTATGGCTACACCTTC.

The chain couples TRBV6-4 to TRBJ2-1, with 9 bases matching TRBD2. Germline lookup yields CDR1 MRHNA and CDR2 SNTAGT. The ends lost 5 bases at V and 4 bases at J; junction bases unmatched: 6. The CDR3 is made up of 15 amino acids. In nucleotides, the CDR3 is TGTGCCAGCAGTTCCACTAGCGGGTCTTACAATGAGCAGTTCTTC. This encodes CASSSTSGSYNEQFF.

The gene calls are TRBV30 and TRBJ2-7; possible D gene TRBD1, 6 bases. The germline V and J ends were trimmed by 4 bases and 0 bases, with 13 bases remaining between them. The CDR3 contains 14 residues. CDR1 is GTSNPN and CDR2 is SVGIG in the germline V gene (reference sequence). The CDR3 DNA is TGTGCCTGGACCCAGGTAGGGGGCTCCTACGAGCAGTACTTC. It is translated as CAWTQVGGSYEQYF.

This rearrangement joins TRBV6-4 to TRBJ1-2; TRBD1 might be the D (5 bases). V was pared by 2 bases and J by 5 bases, with 18 bases between. Germline-derived CDR1 and CDR2 are MRHNA and SNTAGT. CDR3 length equals 16 residues. CDR3 sequence: CASSDLGVNLGYGYTF. The DNA for the CDR3 is TGTGCCAGCAGTGACCTAGGGGTGAATCTGGGATATGGCTACACCTTC.

The chain is built from TRBV7-2 and TRBJ2-3; TRBD2 agrees at 7 bases. CDR1 is SGHTA, CDR2 FQGNSA, per germline. The CDR3 is 15 residues long. J gave up 3 bases and V 5 bases, and 8 bases lay outside the gene matches. CDR3 in amino acids: CASSLPRGRTDTQYF. The CDR3 nucleotides read TGTGCCAGCAGCCTCCCGCGGGGGAGGACAGATACGCAGTATTTT.

The V and J genes are TRBV9 and TRBJ2-5; TRBD1 matches 12 bases. This CDR3 comprises 16 residues. CDR1 SGDLS and CDR2 YYNGEE come from the germline V gene. The junction had 8 bases not matched to a gene; V was cut back by 4 bases and J by 4 bases. In nucleotides, the CDR3 is TGTGCCAGCAGCCCTCTGGGGGACAGGGGGCGAGAGACCCAGTACTTC. Amino acid sequence: CASSPLGDRGRETQYF.

The chain employs TRBV27 and TRBJ2-7, with D tentatively TRBD1 (6 bases). The germline V gene encodes CDR1 MNHEY and CDR2 SMNVEV (reference sequence). V was pared by 3 bases and J by 3 bases, with 12 bases between. The CDR3 extends over 14 amino acids. The CDR3 loop is CASSLRQGNYEQYF. CDR3 nucleotide sequence: TGTGCCAGCAGTTTGCGGCAGGGGAACTACGAGCAGTACTTC.

This chain joins TRBV27 and TRBJ1-4, with D possibly being TRBD1 (6 bases). The CDR3 extends over 13 amino acids. Trimming cost V 2 bases and J 5 bases, with 6 bases left between them. CDR1 MNHEY and CDR2 SMNVEV come from the germline V gene (reference sequence). This chain's CDR3 is CASSLQGNEKLFF. The CDR3 nucleotides read TGTGCCAGCAGTTTACAGGGGAATGAAAAACTGTTTTTT.

The genes are TRBV9 and TRBJ2-1, with 8 nucleotides matching TRBD2. The CDR3 extends over 15 amino acids. Germline assignment: CDR1 SGDLS and CDR2 YYNGEE. V shed 0 bases and J 7 bases; nucleotides not matched to a gene: 6. In DNA form, the CDR3 reads TGTGCCAGCAGCGTAGCGATCCGGGAGGGAAATGAGCAGTTCTTC. Protein: CASSVAIREGNEQFF.

The chain combines TRBV19 with TRBJ2-1; 13 nucleotides align to TRBD2. In germline, CDR1 is LNHDA, CDR2 SQIVND (reference sequence). J lost 6 bases, V lost 3 bases, and 5 bases had no gene match. This CDR3 is 16 amino acids long. Here the CDR3 reads CASSMGGTSGVNEQFF. DNA of the CDR3: TGTGCCAGTAGTATGGGAGGGACTAGCGGGGTCAATGAGCAGTTCTTC.

The V gene is TRBV18, the J gene TRBJ1-1; the D gene is possibly TRBD1 (5 bases). Germline V gives CDR1 KGHSH, CDR2 LQKENI. Trimming cost V 4 bases and J 8 bases, with 11 bases left between them. The CDR3 length is 12 residues. The CDR3 DNA is TGTGCCAGCTCACAAGGGGCCTACGAAGCTTTCTTT. This encodes CASSQGAYEAFF.

The V call is TRBV6-5, the J call TRBJ1-2; D is uncertain. V shed 2 bases and J shed 2 bases, with 3 bases lying between them. Germline CDR1 is MNHEY and CDR2 is SVGAGI. The CDR3 has 12 residues. Here the CDR3 DNA reads TGTGCCAGCAGTTACCAAAACTATGGCTACACCTTC. It yields the protein CASSYQNYGYTF.

The chain combines TRBV11-1 with TRBJ2-1, with 9 bases aligning to TRBD1. Germline V gene lookup returns CDR1 SGHAT and CDR2 FQDESV (reference sequence). The CDR3 has 16 residues. With 5 bases clipped from V and 1 base from J, the junction kept 6 bases outside the gene matches. CDR3 amino acids: CASSKTGGFSYNEQFF. Here the CDR3 DNA reads TGTGCCAGCAGCAAGACAGGGGGTTTTTCCTACAATGAGCAGTTCTTC.